The rows below give T cell receptor beta chains drawn from one sample of a study of Graves' ophthalmopathy and Graves' hyperthyroidism. TCRdb re-derived calls from the multiplex PCR reads in MiXCR, one entry per CDR3 protein. The table records about 400,000 distinct CDR3 sequences, about 16% of them present only once. Sample: peripheral blood. The source of these receptors is a woman between 18 and 29 years old with Graves' ophthalmopathy. Both conserved end residues are part of each CDR3. Fields, in order: V gene, J gene, CDR3 length, D gene, clone size, CDR3 protein, CDR3 DNA. D genes are given only for firm matches. Rows may omit the clone size; those that give it use once, few, many or a size class.

TRBV19,TRBJ1-4,18,.,many,CASKGLFRTDATNEKLFF,TGTGCCAGTAAGGGCCTTTTTCGGACGGATGCAACTAATGAAAAACTGTTTTTT
TRBV6-2/TRBV6-3,TRBJ1-3,14,.,many,CASSLGNSGNTIYF,TGTGCCAGCAGTCTTGGAAACTCTGGAAACACCATATATTTT
TRBV20-1,TRBJ2-5,13,.,many,CSAREQGRETQYF,TGCAGTGCTAGAGAACAGGGGAGGGAGACCCAGTACTTC
TRBV6-2/TRBV6-3,TRBJ1-6,15,TRBD1,once,CASSLRGQGASPLHF,TGTGCCAGCAGTTTAAGGGGACAGGGGGCTTCACCCCTCCACTTT
TRBV5-1,TRBJ2-7,13,.,many,CASTTPGVSEQYF,TGCGCCAGCACTACCCCGGGAGTTAGCGAGCAGTACTTC
TRBV2,TRBJ1-1,13,.,many,CASSRYRDLEAFF,TGTGCCAGCAGTCGGTACAGGGACCTAGAAGCTTTCTTT
TRBV30,TRBJ2-2,14,.,many,CAWSDSIGSGELFF,TGTGCCTGGAGCGACAGTATAGGTTCCGGGGAGCTGTTTTTT
TRBV5-8,TRBJ1-2,14,.,many,CASSLMKLPDGYTF,TGTGCCAGCAGCTTGATGAAGCTACCTGATGGCTACACCTTC
TRBV7-2,TRBJ2-7,15,TRBD2,many,CASSLAASGSYEQYF,TGTGCCAGCAGCTTAGCGGCTAGCGGCTCCTACGAGCAGTACTTC
TRBV9,TRBJ2-5,14,.,many,CASSAFGWTETQYF,TGTGCCAGCAGCGCCTTTGGGTGGACGGAGACCCAGTACTTC
TRBV12-3/TRBV12-4,TRBJ1-2,13,.,many,CASSRQLGYGYTF,TGTGCCAGCAGTCGACAGTTGGGCTATGGCTACACCTTC
TRBV6-1,TRBJ2-7,14,TRBD1,.,CASKEETGYYEQYF,TGTGCCAGCAAAGAGGAGACAGGGTACTACGAGCAGTACTTC
TRBV6-5,TRBJ1-1,14,.,many,CASSYSRGGTGAFF,TGTGCCAGCAGTTACTCGAGGGGAGGGACTGGAGCTTTCTTT
TRBV12-3/TRBV12-4,TRBJ1-3,15,.,.,CASSFATASGNTIYF,TGTGCCAGCAGTTTTGCGACGGCCTCTGGAAACACCATATATTTT
TRBV7-2,TRBJ1-6,14,TRBD1,few,CASSLIGGNSPLHF,TGTGCCAGCAGCTTAATAGGGGGCAACTCACCCCTCCACTTT
TRBV12-3/TRBV12-4,TRBJ2-7,18,TRBD2,.,CASNTNGLAGGDEYEQYF,TGTGCCAGCAACACCAATGGACTAGCGGGAGGGGACGAGTACGAGCAGTACTTC
TRBV11-2,TRBJ2-5,15,.,many,CASSLVVGAGETQYF,TGTGCCAGCAGCTTAGTTGTAGGGGCAGGAGAGACCCAGTACTTC
TRBV5-8,TRBJ2-6,15,.,many,CASSLVRSGANVLTF,TGTGCCAGCAGCTTGGTCCGCTCTGGGGCCAACGTCCTGACTTTC
TRBV7-3,TRBJ2-2,18,.,many,CASSLMPIQGNPAGELFF,TGTGCCAGCAGCCTAATGCCTATCCAGGGGAATCCTGCCGGGGAGCTGTTTTTT
TRBV28,TRBJ2-7,13,.,many,CASTPHEAYEQYF,TGTGCCAGCACCCCCCATGAGGCCTACGAGCAGTACTTC
TRBV12-3/TRBV12-4,TRBJ1-1,13,TRBD1,.,CASRRTGITEAFF,TGTGCCAGCAGGAGGACAGGTATCACTGAAGCTTTCTTT
TRBV20-1,TRBJ2-7,14,.,many,CSAGGVAPRNEQYF,TGCAGTGCGGGGGGAGTGGCCCCCAGGAACGAGCAGTACTTC
TRBV9,TRBJ2-7,13,.,many,CASSVLEDGGQYF,TGTGCCAGCAGCGTATTGGAGGACGGGGGGCAGTACTTC
TRBV29-1,TRBJ2-5,15,TRBD1,many,CSVEDQDRGWETQYF,TGCAGCGTTGAAGATCAAGACAGGGGGTGGGAGACCCAGTACTTC
TRBV4-3,TRBJ1-2,16,TRBD1,many,CASSQDGTGPGYGYTF,TGCGCCAGCAGCCAAGATGGGACAGGGCCAGGCTATGGCTACACCTTC
TRBV12-3/TRBV12-4,TRBJ2-5,15,.,many,CASSVTSKTRETQYF,TGTGCCAGCAGTGTTACTAGTAAGACACGAGAGACCCAGTACTTC
TRBV28,TRBJ1-3,14,TRBD1,many,CASRYRGGGNTIYF,TGTGCCAGCCGTTACAGGGGCGGAGGAAACACCATATATTTT
TRBV28,TRBJ2-5,16,TRBD2,.,CASSLRTSGTGETQYF,TGTGCCAGCAGTCTCCGGACTAGCGGGACGGGAGAGACCCAGTACTTC
TRBV29-1,TRBJ1-1,12,.,once,CSVDSTNTEAFF,TGCAGCGTTGATTCCACAAACACTGAAGCTTTCTTT
TRBV12-3/TRBV12-4,TRBJ2-2,14,TRBD1,many,CAGRTGMNTGELFF,TGTGCCGGCCGGACAGGGATGAACACCGGGGAGCTGTTTTTT
TRBV5-1,TRBJ2-5,16,.,once,CASSLMGRGPQETQYF,TGCGCCAGCAGCTTGATGGGACGGGGTCCCCAAGAGACCCAGTACTTC
TRBV28,TRBJ2-7,14,TRBD1,.,CASSYRDRGHEQYF,TGTGCCAGCAGTTACCGGGACAGGGGACACGAGCAGTACTTC
TRBV11-2,TRBJ2-7,15,TRBD1,many,CASSSVGTGEYGQYF,TGTGCCAGCAGCTCCGTTGGGACAGGGGAATACGGGCAGTACTTC
TRBV6-1,TRBJ1-5,14,.,few,CASTGPGPNQPQHF,TGTGCCAGCACGGGCCCCGGCCCCAATCAGCCCCAGCATTTT
TRBV4-3,TRBJ1-6,16,.,many,CASSQDQGGDDSPLHF,TGCGCCAGCAGCCAAGACCAAGGGGGGGACGATTCACCCCTCCACTTT
TRBV20-1,TRBJ2-5,18,TRBD2,.,CSAREGVAGGGYQETQYF,TGCAGTGCTAGAGAAGGCGTAGCGGGAGGGGGGTACCAAGAGACCCAGTACTTC
TRBV6-5,TRBJ2-5,15,TRBD1,many,CASSYSTGDQETQYF,TGTGCCAGCAGTTACTCGACAGGGGACCAAGAGACCCAGTACTTC
TRBV6-5,TRBJ2-7,14,.,once,CASSYRAATYEQYF,TGTGCCAGCAGTTACCGGGCCGCGACTTACGAGCAGTACTTC
TRBV11-2,TRBJ2-7,13,.,many,CASSSAGTRVQYF,TGTGCCAGCAGCTCGGCCGGGACCAGGGTGCAGTACTTC
TRBV6-2/TRBV6-3,TRBJ1-1,12,.,many,CASSYSTPAAFF,TGTGCCAGCAGTTACTCGACCCCTGCCGCTTTCTTT
TRBV4-3,TRBJ2-7,13,TRBD1,many,CASSRDRGGEQYF,TGCGCCAGCAGCCGGGACAGGGGAGGCGAGCAGTACTTC
TRBV5-1,TRBJ2-4,14,.,many,CASSPGGPRDIQYF,TGCGCCAGCAGCCCCGGGGGGCCGAGGGACATTCAGTACTTC